One sample yielded the 5 T cell receptor beta chains listed below, sequenced in a study of CD8+ T cells in alopecia areata. TCR sequencing used cDNA made by reverse transcription of extracted RNA. The protocol was immunoSEQ multiplex PCR, while the TCRdb copy is restricted to in-frame clones and leaves out a portion. Counted here are about 150,000 clones, nearly 55% occurring once; the ten biggest clones make up approximately 16%. Treatment specified: oral pan-JAK inhibitor, 5-10 mg twice daily. Source: CD8+ T cells sorted from blood, taken at week 4, from a patient treated with tofacitinib. The source is a human donor with alopecia areata.

This clone has a single count. The rearrangement joins TRBV27 to TRBJ2-7; TRBD2 agrees at 8 bases. The trim removed 6 bases at V and 7 bases at J, leaving 14 bases unmatched. The CDR3 length is 15 residues. Germline CDR1 reads MNHEY; CDR2 reads SMNVEV (reference sequence). DNA of the CDR3: TGTGCCAGCAGCCCTGGACTAGCCGGGGCTGGGGAGCAGTACTTC. Translating it yields CASSPGLAGAGEQYF.

The gene calls are TRBV6-5 and TRBJ1-1; no reliable D call. The CDR3 consists of 15 residues. The germline gives CDR1 MNHEY, CDR2 SVGAGI. The ends were cut back, 2 bases at V and 0 bases at J, with 10 bases in the middle. In DNA, the CDR3 is TGTGCCAGCAGTTACGACACAAACATGAACACTGAAGCTTTCTTT. Protein product: CASSYDTNMNTEAFF.

The chain has TRBV27 and TRBJ2-1; no reliable D call. This CDR3 is 13 amino acids long. Germline CDR1 and CDR2: MNHEY and SMNVEV (reference sequence). V lost 2 bases and J lost 5, with 7 bases in between. In DNA, the CDR3 is TGTGCCAGCAGTTTAGAGTTCAACAATGAGCAGTTCTTC. Translated, it gives CASSLEFNNEQFF.

Ten or more counts support this clone. The chain carries TRBV5-8 and TRBJ2-5; 10 bases are shared with TRBD1. This CDR3 has 16 residues. The ends lost 2 bases at V and 2 bases at J; junction bases unmatched: 6. CDR1 and CDR2 (germline): SGHTS, YDEGEE. In DNA, the CDR3 is TGTGCCAGCAGCTTAGGGACAGGGGATTTACAAGAGACCCAGTACTTC. Its translation: CASSLGTGDLQETQYF.

This rearrangement joins TRBV7-3 to TRBJ2-5, with 8 positions matching TRBD1. The germline V gene encodes CDR1 SGHTA and CDR2 FQGTGA. V shed 5 bases and J 5 bases; nucleotides not matched to a gene: 7. The CDR3 has 14 amino acids. The CDR3 DNA reads TGTGCCAGCAGCCCGTCAGGGGGCTGGGAGACCCAGTACTTC. Amino acids: CASSPSGGWETQYF.